The entry below describes one TCR beta chain. Its antigen is unknown. The data stem from a study of cytomegalovirus exposure and HLA in healthy donors. General observations from the study: Sequencing likely produced, as an artifact, a cluster of highly shared sequence variants.

Germline V CDR1 and CDR2: LNHDA, SQIVND (reference sequence). V shed 8 bases, J shed 1 base, and the junction held 3 bases outside the gene matches. The CDR3 consists of 15 residues. The primer mix had 60 Vbeta and 13 Jbeta primers. TCRdb's table, derived via immunoSEQ multiplex PCR, lists solely in-frame clones and lacks some. The sample lists about 120,000 clones, roughly 80% occurring once. Sequencing was done on a sample of PBMCs. This chain uses TRBV19 with TRBJ1-4, with 11 nucleotides matching TRBD1. The TCR sequence derives from a man aged 18 to 29 in good health and CMV-seropositive. CDR3 protein: CASLDRGRTNEKLFF. The CDR3 nucleotides are TGTGCCAGTCTGGACAGGGGGCGAACTAATGAAAAACTGTTTTTT. The full variable domain, its missing parts supplied by reference TRBV19 and TRBJ1-4, is DGGITQSPKYLFRKEGQNVTLSCEQNLNHDAMYWYRQDPGQGLRLIYYSQIVNDFQKGDIAEGYSVSREKKESFPLTVTSAQKNPTAFYLCASLDRGRTNEKLFFGSGTQLSVL.